A single T cell receptor beta chain is shown here with its context. This specimen comes from a study of blood T cell repertoires in COVID-19. Study context: Acute and convalescent COVID-19 samples came from the United States, Italy and Spain. Nucleic acid was either cDNA or gDNA, and it came from T cells, B-cell-depleted T cells, or PBMCs.

Original methodology: It was from reference gene primer amplification that nucleated cell counts were estimated. Method: immunoSEQ multiplex PCR; TCRdb's copy keeps in-frame clones and lacks some. V, J and clone size are taken as reported in that table, and D and trimming were inferred from the DNA itself. The sample carries roughly 120,000 clones, roughly 72% recorded once. The CDR3 has 12 amino acids. V lost 5 bases, J lost 5 bases, and 8 bases lay in between. Germline CDR1 KGHDR, CDR2 SFDVKD. Those enrolled in Seattle joined during active infection and were followed longitudinally afterward. This clonotype was sampled from a man at least 80 years old with COVID-19, enrolled during active disease. This chain uses TRBV24-1 with TRBJ1-1; D gene unclear. The sequenced sample was peripheral blood. The DNA for the CDR3 is TGTGCCACCAGTGGTGGAGAAACTGAAGCTTTCTTT. This sequence encodes CATSGGETEAFF.